Listed below are T cell receptor beta chains from one sample, sequenced in a study of vaccination and CD4 T cells after COVID-19. Antigens for these TCRs are unknown. One entry per CDR3 protein results from TCRdb running MiXCR on the PCR reads. The table includes approximately 9,500 distinct CDR3 sequences, approximately 24% detected once. The material sequenced was CD4+ T cells from blood, cultured in vitro, taken after SARS-CoV-2 vaccination. These receptors all stem from a human donor who had recovered from COVID-19. Each CDR3 is given with its conserved first and last residue. D genes are given only for firm matches. Rows may omit the clone size; those that give it use once, few, many or a size class.

NA	TRBV29-1	TRBJ2-5	13	TRBD1	TGCAGCGTACCGGGACAGGGGGTCGAGACCCAGTACTTC	CSVPGQGVETQYF
NA	TRBV28	TRBJ1-4	16	NA	TGTGCCAGCAAGGGGCAGCTCCCGGGACATCTTGAAAAACTGTTTTTT	CASKGQLPGHLEKLFF
NA	TRBV5-1	TRBJ1-6	16	NA	TGCGCCAGCAGAATCACCGGGACGGCAATAAGTTCACCCCTCCACTTT	CASRITGTAISSPLHF
NA	TRBV2	TRBJ1-2	14	NA	TGTGCCAGCAGTGATGAGGGACTCGACTATGGCTACACCTTC	CASSDEGLDYGYTF
NA	TRBV6-1	TRBJ1-1	15	NA	TGTGCCAGCTTATACTCCCCAGGGTTACACACTGAAGCTTTCTTT	CASLYSPGLHTEAFF
medium-sized	TRBV6-1	TRBJ1-5	15	NA	TGTGCCAGCAGGGCGGACGGCGGGCGGATGCAGCCCCAGCATTTT	CASRADGGRMQPQHF
NA	TRBV4-3	TRBJ2-1	16	TRBD2	TGCGCCAGCAGCCCTGTCTATCTAGCGGGAGGGGCTGAGCAGTTCTTC	CASSPVYLAGGAEQFF
NA	TRBV4-3	TRBJ2-4	19	TRBD1	TGCGCCAGCAGCCAAGATGGGACAGGGCGAATAGGAACCAAAAACATTCAGTACTTC	CASSQDGTGRIGTKNIQYF
NA	TRBV21-1	TRBJ1-2	20	NA	TGTGCCAGCAGCAAAGCCAGGTTCTCGTGGCAGGTGGAGGTTCAATATGGCTACACCTTC	CASSKARFSWQVEVQYGYTF
NA	TRBV6-4	TRBJ1-2	13	NA	TGTGCCAGCAGTGATAAACCCTCGGATGGCTACACCTTC	CASSDKPSDGYTF
few	TRBV7-2	TRBJ2-7	15	TRBD2	TGTGCCAGCAGCCCTCTTAGCGGGAGCCGCTACGAGCAGTACTTC	CASSPLSGSRYEQYF
few	TRBV7-8	TRBJ2-2	15	NA	TGTGCCAGCAGCTTAGGGCGGAGAGGGACCGGGGAGCTGTTTTTT	CASSLGRRGTGELFF
NA	TRBV4-3	TRBJ2-2	15	NA	TGCGCCAGCAGCCAAGTGCCAGAGATAGACGGGGAGCTGTTTTTT	CASSQVPEIDGELFF
few	TRBV7-7	TRBJ2-5	17	TRBD2	TGTGCCAGCAGCTTGGCTAGCGGGATCACCTCTAAAGAGACCCAGTACTTC	CASSLASGITSKETQYF
NA	TRBV19	TRBJ1-5	14	NA	TGTGCCAGTCGGATCTCGGCCGGTCGGCAGCCCCAGCATTTT	CASRISAGRQPQHF
NA	TRBV20-1	TRBJ1-2	13	NA	TGCAGTGCTAGCCCCTCAGCCAGGCAGGGCTACACCTTC	CSASPSARQGYTF
NA	TRBV28	TRBJ1-2	17	NA	TGTGCCAGCAGTTTCCCTACGGACACGGGCACTAACTATGGCTACACCTTC	CASSFPTDTGTNYGYTF
NA	TRBV11-2	TRBJ2-1	15	NA	TGTGCCAGCAGCCCCCGACTCAATCTGGGCAATGAGCAGTTCTTC	CASSPRLNLGNEQFF
NA	TRBV5-6	TRBJ1-4	15	NA	TGTGCCAGCCGCGAAGTGCGGGCAACTAATGAAAAACTGTTTTTT	CASREVRATNEKLFF
NA	TRBV6-4	TRBJ2-7	15	TRBD1	TGTGCCAGCATGGGATCAGGACAGGGAGGTCACGAGCAGTACTTC	CASMGSGQGGHEQYF
NA	TRBV4-3	TRBJ2-5	15	NA	TGCGCCAGCAGCCAAGATCGGAGGATCGGAGAGACCCAGTACTTC	CASSQDRRIGETQYF
NA	TRBV18	TRBJ2-7	15	NA	TGTGCCAGCTCACCGTCCATAGGCACATCCTACGAGCAGTACTTC	CASSPSIGTSYEQYF
NA	TRBV5-1	TRBJ2-7	13	NA	TGCGCCAGCAGCTCGGCTGGGCTGTACGAGCAGTACTTC	CASSSAGLYEQYF
NA	TRBV11-2	TRBJ1-5	15	NA	TGTGCCAGCAGCTTAGATAGACAGACCAATCAGCCCCAGCATTTT	CASSLDRQTNQPQHF
NA	TRBV28	TRBJ2-7	11	NA	TGTGCCAGTGGAAGGTCCCACGAGCAGTACTTC	CASGRSHEQYF
NA	TRBV15	TRBJ2-7	14	TRBD2	TGTGCCACCAGCGAGACTAGCGGGTCCTACGAGCAGTACTTC	CATSETSGSYEQYF
few	TRBV24-1	TRBJ2-1	17	TRBD2	TGTGCCACCAGTGACGTAGCGGGGTTGAGCTCCTACAATGAGCAGTTCTTC	CATSDVAGLSSYNEQFF
few	TRBV11-2	TRBJ2-3	16	TRBD2	TGTGCCAGCAGCGAACTAGCGGGAGGGCGTCCAGATACGCAGTATTTT	CASSELAGGRPDTQYF
NA	TRBV20-1	TRBJ1-1	13	NA	TGCAGTGCTAGAGTGGGGGGGAACACTGAAGCTTTCTTT	CSARVGGNTEAFF
NA	TRBV27	TRBJ2-5	14	NA	TGTGCCAGCAGTTTGAGGCAGACAGGAGAGACCCAGTACTTC	CASSLRQTGETQYF
medium-sized	TRBV20-1	TRBJ1-2	14	NA	TGCAGTGCTAGTGAGAGCGCCAGTCTGGGTGGCTACACCTTC	CSASESASLGGYTF
once	TRBV10-2	TRBJ2-7	14	NA	TGCGCCAGCAGTGGCTCAGGGGGGGACTACGAGCAGTACTTC	CASSGSGGDYEQYF
few	TRBV5-1	TRBJ2-7	17	NA	TGCGCCAGCAGCCACAACTCCTTACGCCGGGGGTCTGGGGAGCAGTACTTC	CASSHNSLRRGSGEQYF